Listed here are 11 T cell receptor beta chains from one sample, sequenced in a study of shared clonotypes between healthy human individuals. Clones were read by immunoSEQ multiplex PCR, and TCRdb kept only the in-frame ones, dropping some. Seen here are 2 million to 2.5 million clones, 85% to 95% observed once, and the top ten hold roughly 0.36%. Material for sequencing was naive CD4+ T cells from PBMCs. Subset noted: CD45RA+ positively selected. Receptor source: a young man in good health. Some clones in this sample may be carry-over from other donors' samples.

The sample holds one count of this clone. The DNA of the CDR3 is TGTGCTAGTGGTTCCTCCTCTAGACTAGCGGGAGGGCATAGGAATACGCAGTATTTT. This gives the protein CASGSSSRLAGGHRNTQYF. V gene TRBV12-5 combines with J gene TRBJ2-3; 14 bases are a match to TRBD2. The germline gives CDR1 LGHNT, CDR2 FRNRAP. V lost 4 bases to trimming and J lost 7 bases; unmatched junction nucleotides: 16. This CDR3 has 19 residues.

The chain combines TRBV1 with TRBJ2-1; the D call of TRBD2 is as the table states it, not checked on the DNA. TRBV1 is a known pseudogene. The CDR3 totals 15 residues. The CDR3 sequence is CTSSQGGSDNNEQFF. DNA for the CDR3: TGCACCAGCAGCCAAGGAGGGAGTGATAACAATGAGCAGTTCTTC.

The DNA for the CDR3 is TGTGCCAGCAGTCAACCGGGCCCACGCTCCTACGAGCAGTACTTC. Translating gives CASSQPGPRSYEQYF. The rearrangement links TRBV6-5 to TRBJ2-7, with D uncertain. CDR3 length: 15 residues. Germline CDR1 and CDR2: MNHEY and SVGAGI. V lost 5 bases to trimming and J lost 0 bases, with 14 bases between them.

The CDR3 sequence: CASSRTKAGGETQYF. The DNA for the CDR3 is TGCGCCAGCAGCCGGACGAAGGCAGGGGGGGAGACCCAGTACTTC. The rearrangement joins TRBV4-1 to TRBJ2-5; the D gene is possibly TRBD1 (7 bases). V was pared by 4 bases and J by 5 bases, with 17 bases between. The length of the CDR3 is 15 residues. Germline V gives CDR1 MGHRA, CDR2 YSYEKL.

The sample holds a few counts of this clone. V and J are TRBV14 and TRBJ1-1; D might be TRBD1 (6 bases). Deletions cut 4 bases from V and 0 bases from J, with 9 bases between. This CDR3 contains 14 residues. The germline V gene has CDR1 SGHDN and CDR2 FVKESK. The CDR3 reads CASSPGQMNTEAFF. The CDR3 DNA sequence: TGTGCCAGCAGCCCAGGACAGATGAACACTGAAGCTTTCTTT.

The rearrangement joins TRBV5-1 to TRBJ2-2; 7 nucleotides match TRBD2. The CDR3 sequence is 15 residues long. The germline CDR1 and CDR2 sequences are SGHRS and YFSETQ. Germline trimming cut 0 bases from V and 4 bases from J; bases unmatched to any gene: 3. This CDR3 is CASSLAERGTGELFF. CDR3 coding DNA: TGCGCCAGCAGCTTGGCCGAGCGGGGCACCGGGGAGCTGTTTTTT.

This chain joins TRBV5-4 and TRBJ2-1, with D uncertain. Per the germline V gene, CDR1 is SGHNT and CDR2 is YYREEE (reference sequence). V was trimmed by 5 bases and J by 0 bases, leaving 12 bases between them. The length of the CDR3 is 15 residues. CDR3 in amino acids: CASSFTRSSYNEQFF. The CDR3 nucleotides are TGTGCCAGCAGTTTCACCCGGAGCTCCTACAATGAGCAGTTCTTC.

The V and J genes are TRBV2 and TRBJ2-7; 9 bases align to TRBD1. V lost 7 bases and J lost 7; bases outside the gene matches: 11. The CDR3 covers 14 residues. CDR1 is SNHLY and CDR2 is FYNNEI in the germline V gene. CDR3 bases: TGTGCCAGCATCGGGACAGGGTTATTATCTGAGCAGTACTTC. Protein product: CASIGTGLLSEQYF.

The V call is TRBV2, the J call TRBJ2-1; D may be TRBD1 (5 bases). The germline CDR1 and CDR2 sequences are SNHLY and FYNNEI. V was pared by 2 bases and J by 4 bases, with 18 bases between. CDR3 length: 17 amino acids. CDR3 region: CASSELGRESRYNEQFF. The CDR3 nucleotides are TGTGCCAGCAGTGAACTCGGCAGGGAATCGAGGTACAATGAGCAGTTCTTC. Supplemented by reference TRBV2 and TRBJ2-1, the full variable domain reads EPEVTQTPSHQVTQMGQEVILRCVPISNHLYFYWYRQILGQKVEFLVSFYNNEISEKSEIFDDQFSVERPDGSNFTLKIRSTKLEDSAMYFCASSELGRESRYNEQFFGPGTRLTVL.

The CDR3 sequence: CASSGQGAEYEQFF. In nucleotides, the CDR3 is TGTGCCAGCAGTGGACAGGGGGCGGAGTATGAGCAGTTCTTC. The chain joins TRBV2 to TRBJ2-1; 10 bases align to TRBD1. V lost 4 bases, J lost 8 bases, and 5 bases stayed unmatched. The CDR3 extends over 14 amino acids. Germline V gene data show CDR1 as SNHLY and CDR2 as FYNNEI.

The chain recombines TRBV6-6 with TRBJ2-7; D gene uncertain. Trimming removed 2 bases at V and 1 base at J, with 9 bases between. CDR1 is MNHNY and CDR2 is SVGAGI in the germline V gene (reference sequence). The CDR3 runs to 14 residues. The CDR3 nucleotides are TGTGCCAGCAGTTACAAACGACATTCCTACGAGCAGTACTTC. It encodes CASSYKRHSYEQYF.